This T cell receptor (beta chain) came from a study of T cell repertoires in cytomegalovirus infection. In the study overall: Matching HLA type and CMV infection were both indicated by public TCR beta signatures.

TCRdb independently ran MiXCR on the reads; one entry per CDR3 protein. This table holds under 70,000 distinct CDR3 sequences, approximately 36% found once. The table lists this clonotype with a few counts. Its antigen is unknown. V shed 6 bases and J shed 1 base, with 9 bases lying between them. Germline V lookup: CDR1 KGHSH, CDR2 LQKENI. The CDR3 extends over 13 amino acids. Whole-study results and caveats: What dominated the ex vivo response were HLA-C-restricted CMV-specific TCR beta clonotypes.

Material for sequencing was PBMCs, sequenced either directly or after in vitro stimulation (not recorded which). The TCR comes from a human donor in good health (CMV status not recorded). Some clones in this sample may be carry-over from other donors' samples. The J gene is TRBJ1-1, the V gene TRBV18; no clear D. In nucleotides, the CDR3 is TGTGCCAGCTCCCCAACCCAGAACACTGAAGCTTTCTTT. Translating it yields CASSPTQNTEAFF.